This T cell receptor beta chain was recorded in a study of CXCR3-negative and CXCR3-positive naive CD8 T cells. Comment on this clonotype: The antigen is undetermined.

5' RACE with UMI labels generated the TRB cDNA libraries. TCRdb re-called the 5' RACE reads; every CDR3 protein appears as one record, without DNA. Its table records 100,000 to 150,000 distinct CDR3 sequences. Study results and limitations: For CXCR3-positive naive cells, TRB CDR3s were more hydrophobic than those of CXCR3-negative naive cells. Partially decreased CXCR3 expression was recorded after cryopreservation, and fresh PBMCs were used in most assays. Naive subsets were similarly diverse, while memory CD8+ repertoires were much less diverse.

The source material was naive CXCR3- CD8+ T cells from blood. The subset here: CD45RO-CCR7+CD27+CD95- naive CD8+ T cells lacking CXCR3 (TNR3-). This TCR derives from a human donor in good health. Some clones in this sample may be carry-over from other donors' samples.

CDR3 protein: CSVGTYNEQFF. The chain uses TRBV29-1 and TRBJ2-1. CDR1 SQVTM and CDR2 ANQGSEA come from the germline V gene. The CDR3 length is 11 residues.